This T cell receptor beta chain was captured in a study of beta chain features in type 1 diabetes. Reverse transcription of all isolated RNA meant that expressed TCRB transcripts were sequenced. TCRdb's copy holds only in-frame clones and misses some; the assay was immunoSEQ multiplex PCR. The table lists approximately 170,000 clones, roughly 9% of them singletons. This CDR3 has 16 residues. From germline, CDR1 is SNHLY and CDR2 FYNNEI. J was trimmed by 2 bases and V by 1 base; bases with no gene match: 6. J is TRBJ2-7 and V is TRBV2, with 9 positions matching TRBD1. The sequence came from a woman aged 18-30 years in good health. Sequencing was carried out using central memory CD4+ T cells from blood. As DNA, the CDR3 is TGTGCCAGCAGTGAAGGGGCGGGACAGGGCGCCTACGAGCAGTACTTC. It codes for CASSEGAGQGAYEQYF.